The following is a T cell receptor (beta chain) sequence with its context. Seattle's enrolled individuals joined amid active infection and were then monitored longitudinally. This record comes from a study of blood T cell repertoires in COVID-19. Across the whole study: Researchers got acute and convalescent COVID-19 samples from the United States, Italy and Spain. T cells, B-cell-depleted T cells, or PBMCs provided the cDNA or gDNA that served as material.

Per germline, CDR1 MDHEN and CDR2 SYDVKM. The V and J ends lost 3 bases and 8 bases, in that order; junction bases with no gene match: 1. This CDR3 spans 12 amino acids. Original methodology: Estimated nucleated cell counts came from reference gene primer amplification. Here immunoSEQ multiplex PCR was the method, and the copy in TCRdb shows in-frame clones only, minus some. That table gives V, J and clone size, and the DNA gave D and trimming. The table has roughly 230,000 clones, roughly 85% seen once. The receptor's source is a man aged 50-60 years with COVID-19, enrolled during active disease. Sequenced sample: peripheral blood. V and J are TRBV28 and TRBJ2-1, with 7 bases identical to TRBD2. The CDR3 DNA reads TGTGCCAGCAGTTTCCGGGAGGATGAGCAGTTCTTC. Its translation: CASSFREDEQFF.